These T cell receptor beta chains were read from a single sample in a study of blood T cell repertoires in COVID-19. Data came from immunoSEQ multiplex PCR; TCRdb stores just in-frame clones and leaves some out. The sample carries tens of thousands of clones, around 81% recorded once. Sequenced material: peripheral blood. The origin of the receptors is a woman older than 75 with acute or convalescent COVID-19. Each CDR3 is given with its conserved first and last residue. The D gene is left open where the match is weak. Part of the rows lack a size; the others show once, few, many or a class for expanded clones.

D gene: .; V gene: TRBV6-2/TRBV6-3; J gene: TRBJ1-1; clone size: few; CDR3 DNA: TGTGCCAGCAGTTCCAACGACATGTACACTGAAGCTTTCTTT; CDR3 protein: CASSSNDMYTEAFF
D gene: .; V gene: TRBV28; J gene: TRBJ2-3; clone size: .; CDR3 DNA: TGTGCCAGCAGTAAGGGACATACTAGCACAGATACGCAGTATTTT; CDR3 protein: CASSKGHTSTDTQYF
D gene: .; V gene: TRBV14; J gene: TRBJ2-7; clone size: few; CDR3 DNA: TGTGCCAGCAGCAAACGGACAGTCTACGAGCAGTACTTC; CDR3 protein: CASSKRTVYEQYF
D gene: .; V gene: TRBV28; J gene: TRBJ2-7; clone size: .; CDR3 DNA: TGTGCCAGCAGCCTCCGGGACTTATTAACCTACGAGCAGTACTTC; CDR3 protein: CASSLRDLLTYEQYF
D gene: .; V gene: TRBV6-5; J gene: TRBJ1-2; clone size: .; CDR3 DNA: TGTGCCAGCAGTTACTGGGGGCAGGGGAGAGATGGCTACACCTTC; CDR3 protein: CASSYWGQGRDGYTF
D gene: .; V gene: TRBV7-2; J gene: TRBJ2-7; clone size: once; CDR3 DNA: TGTGCCAGCAGCTTAGACCCGGGCTACGAGCAGTACTTC; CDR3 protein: CASSLDPGYEQYF
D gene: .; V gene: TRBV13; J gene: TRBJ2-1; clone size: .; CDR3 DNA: TGTGCCAGCAGCCGGAGTACCGAAGCGTTGAGCTCCTACAATGAGCAGTTCTTC; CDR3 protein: CASSRSTEALSSYNEQFF
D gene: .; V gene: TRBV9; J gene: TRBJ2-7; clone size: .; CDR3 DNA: TGTGCCAGCAGCGGCGATTCTTACGAGCAGTACTTC; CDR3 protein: CASSGDSYEQYF
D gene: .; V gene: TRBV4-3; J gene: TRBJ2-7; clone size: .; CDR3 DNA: TGCGCCAGCAGCCAAGATAGAAGGGGCTACGAGCAGTACTTC; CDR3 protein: CASSQDRRGYEQYF
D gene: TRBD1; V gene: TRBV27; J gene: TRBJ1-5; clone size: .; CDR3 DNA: TGTGCCAGCAGCCAACGAGGGGGACAGGGCAATCAGCCCCAGCATTTT; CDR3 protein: CASSQRGGQGNQPQHF
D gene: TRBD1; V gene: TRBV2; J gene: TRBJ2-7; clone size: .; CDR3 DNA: TGTGCCAGCAGTACCGGGACAGGCTCCTACGAGCAGTACTTC; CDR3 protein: CASSTGTGSYEQYF